A single sample gave rise to the 6 T cell receptor beta chains below, sequenced in a study of shared clonotypes between healthy human individuals. TCRdb's copy holds only in-frame clones and misses some; the assay was immunoSEQ multiplex PCR. The table includes approximately 320,000 clones, roughly 70% detected once. Material: memory CD4+ T cells sorted from blood. Subset denoted: CD45RA-negative fraction. The source is a man younger than 45 in good health.

V usage is TRBV5-1 and J usage is TRBJ2-5; 7 positions match TRBD1. The germline CDR1 and CDR2 sequences are SGHRS and YFSETQ. With 4 bases clipped from V and 3 bases from J, the junction kept 6 bases outside the gene matches. CDR3 length: 14 amino acids. CDR3 in amino acids: CASSLQGTEETQYF. The DNA for the CDR3 is TGCGCCAGCAGCCTACAGGGGACCGAAGAGACCCAGTACTTC.

The chain employs TRBV19 and TRBJ2-3, with D tentatively TRBD1 or TRBD2 (5 bases each). The CDR3 length is 14 residues. V was shortened by 7 bases and J by 2 bases, with 13 bases between the two germline ends. Per germline, CDR1 LNHDA and CDR2 SQIVND (reference sequence). The CDR3 nucleotides read TGTGCCAGTACCGTGGGGGTTCACACAGATACGCAGTATTTT. This gives the protein CASTVGVHTDTQYF.

The rearrangement links TRBV15 to TRBJ2-6; D possibly uses TRBD1 or TRBD2 (6 bases each). V was cut by 3 bases and J by 0 bases, with 15 bases left in between. This CDR3 spans 18 amino acids. Germline V gene data show CDR1 as LNHNV and CDR2 as YYDKDF (reference sequence). Here the CDR3 reads CATSRGAPGSSGANVLTF. The CDR3 bases are TGTGCCACCAGCAGGGGGGCCCCCGGGAGCTCTGGGGCCAACGTCCTGACTTTC.

The rearrangement uses TRBV7-9 and TRBJ2-1, with 13 bases aligning to TRBD2. The CDR3 covers 17 residues. J gave up 9 bases and V 5 bases, and 13 bases lay outside the gene matches. The germline V gene encodes CDR1 SEHNR and CDR2 FQNEAQ (reference sequence). CDR3: CASSPTGLAGHAGEQFF. CDR3 in DNA: TGTGCCAGCAGCCCCACGGGACTAGCGGGGCACGCCGGTGAGCAGTTCTTC.

On this clone itself: This likely reflects a read error, since a far larger clone is one base away. The chain employs TRBV5-6 and TRBJ2-7; 10 positions agree with TRBD2. The germline V gene has CDR1 SGHDT and CDR2 YYEEEE. The CDR3 consists of 18 residues. The CDR3 protein is CTSSLRVAGGRASYEQYF. DNA for the CDR3: TGTACCAGCAGCTTGCGTGTAGCGGGAGGCCGAGCGTCATACGAGCAGTACTTC. Full variable domain (outside the CDR3, taken from reference TRBV5-6 and TRBJ2-7): DAGVTQSPTHLIKTRGQQVTLRCSPKSGHDTVSWYQQALGQGPQFIFQYYEEEERQRGNFPDRFSGHQFPNYSSELNVNALLLGDSALYLCTSSLRVAGGRASYEQYFGPGTRLTVT.

This clone appeared many times. The chain is built from TRBV6-5 and TRBJ2-7; the match to TRBD2 covers 9 bases. CDR3 length: 15 amino acids. CDR1 and CDR2 from the germline V gene are MNHEY and SVGAGI. Unmatched junction bases numbered 10, after V lost 6 bases and J lost 4 bases. CDR3 loop: CASRVSGRPFYEQYF. The DNA for the CDR3 is TGTGCCAGCAGAGTAAGCGGGAGGCCTTTTTACGAGCAGTACTTC.